The 17 T cell receptor beta chains below were found in one sample sequenced in a study of regulatory T cells in long-lasting Graves disease. Building of the TCR beta libraries involved iRepertoire HTBI primers and Arm-PCR of CDR3 regions. TCRdb reprocessed the multiplex PCR reads with MiXCR, giving one entry per CDR3 protein. The sample has about 200,000 distinct CDR3 sequences, around 20% seen once. Time point reported: newly diagnosed GD, antithyroid drugs for less than 3 months. Researchers made the TCR library from RNA that was extracted from PBMCs. This same sample was also taken into another study, of T cells in Graves' hyperthyroidism and ophthalmopathy.

The sample was peripheral blood mononuclear cells (PBMCs), taken at new diagnosis, from a patient treated with antithyroid drugs. Receptors were obtained from a woman younger than 45 with Graves disease.

This clonotype has a count of ten or more. The gene calls are TRBV6-1 and TRBJ1-1; 12 bases agree with TRBD1. After removal of 5 bases from V and 5 bases from J, the junction contained 21 bases not matched to a gene. This CDR3 is built from 20 residues. Germline lookup yields CDR1 MNHNS and CDR2 SASEGT. The CDR3: CASSKTATGTGGGYDTEAFF. CDR3 in DNA: TGTGCCAGCAGTAAAACGGCAACCGGGACAGGGGGCGGTTATGATACTGAAGCTTTCTTT.

This chain joins TRBV28 and TRBJ1-4; 10 nucleotides match TRBD1. V gave up 6 bases and J gave up 6 bases; unmatched junction bases: 13. The germline CDR1 and CDR2 sequences are MDHEN and SYDVKM. The CDR3 length is 17 residues. In DNA form, the CDR3 reads TGTGCCAGCAGCCTCCGGTATGACAGGGGGCGAGATGAAAAACTGTTTTTT. As protein: CASSLRYDRGRDEKLFF.

V and J are TRBV28 and TRBJ2-3, with TRBD2 identical over 14 bases. Germline V CDR1 and CDR2: MDHEN, SYDVKM. V shed 3 bases, J shed 9 bases, and the junction held 11 bases outside the gene matches. The CDR3 has 17 amino acids. As DNA, the CDR3 is TGTGCCAGCAGTTTCGGGGGACTAGCGGGAGAAAGTAGGACGCAGTATTTT. It encodes CASSFGGLAGESRTQYF.

This clonotype was seen many times. CDR3 sequence (DNA): TGTGCCAGCAGTTTAGCCGGGGCAGGGGGCTTTGGGTCACCCCTCCACTTT. Protein sequence: CASSLAGAGGFGSPLHF. This sequence joins TRBV28 and TRBJ1-6; 8 bases agree with TRBD1. The CDR3 length is 17 residues. CDR1 is MDHEN, CDR2 SYDVKM, per germline. Germline trimming cut 2 bases from V and 10 bases from J; bases unmatched to any gene: 13.

The table lists this clonotype with many counts. This chain links TRBV12-3 or TRBV12-4 with TRBJ2-3, with unresolved D. V was pared by 6 bases and J by 4 bases, with 11 bases between. This CDR3 comprises 13 residues. Here the CDR3 reads CASRHLVADTQYF. CDR3 nucleotides: TGTGCCAGCAGGCACCTTGTCGCAGATACGCAGTATTTT.

Regarding this clonotype: This may arise from a read error, as a much more abundant clone is one base away. The CDR3 region is CASSAGTGSAQYF. CDR3 DNA: TGTGCCAGCAGCGCAGGGACTGGCTCTGCGCAGTACTTC. V and J are TRBV9 and TRBJ2-7; tentatively, D is TRBD2 (6 bases). Trimming took off 3 bases at V and 9 bases at J, with 16 bases between the two ends. This CDR3 has 13 residues. Germline V gene data show CDR1 as SGDLS and CDR2 as YYNGEE.

The sample holds many counts of this clonotype. The chain has TRBV30 and TRBJ2-1; D might be TRBD2 (7 bases). This CDR3 spans 17 amino acids. Trimming cost V 0 bases and J 0 bases, with 15 bases left between them. Germline CDR1 reads GTSNPN; CDR2 reads SVGIG (reference sequence). The CDR3 DNA reads TGTGCCTGGAGTGTACGGGGGGCCCGACGCTCCTACAATGAGCAGTTCTTC. It is translated as CAWSVRGARRSYNEQFF.

The chain has TRBV14 and TRBJ1-1; no clear D. CDR1 SGHDN and CDR2 FVKESK come from the germline V gene. CDR3 length: 13 amino acids. V was clipped by 2 bases and J by 5 bases, with 9 bases between them. CDR3 amino acids: CASSQFMLTEAFF. The DNA for the CDR3 is TGTGCCAGCAGCCAATTTATGTTAACTGAAGCTTTCTTT.

There are many counts of this clonotype. The V call is TRBV5-6, the J call TRBJ2-1, with D hard to call. V lost 4 bases to trimming and J lost 0 bases, with 14 bases between them. This CDR3 has 16 amino acids. The germline V gene encodes CDR1 SGHDT and CDR2 YYEEEE. CDR3 region: CASSASPIVSYNEQFF. CDR3 in DNA: TGTGCCAGCAGCGCCAGTCCTATCGTCTCCTACAATGAGCAGTTCTTC.

This clonotype was recorded at least ten times. This chain connects TRBV7-9 to TRBJ1-1; D is possibly TRBD1 (5 bases). This CDR3 contains 13 residues. Looked up from germline, CDR1 is SEHNR and CDR2 is FQNEAQ (reference sequence). V lost 3 bases to trimming and J lost 1 base, with 6 bases between them. The CDR3 sequence: CASSLTENTEAFF. The CDR3, as DNA: TGTGCCAGCAGCTTGACAGAGAACACTGAAGCTTTCTTT. Looking up the rest from reference TRBV7-9 and TRBJ1-1 gives the full variable domain: DTGVSQNPRHKITKRGQNVTFRCDPISEHNRLYWYRQTLGQGPEFLTYFQNEAQLEKSRLLSDRFSAERPKGSFSTLEIQRTEQGDSAMYLCASSLTENTEAFFGQGTRLTVV.

In its sample, this clonotype was seen many times. CDR3 nucleotides: TGTGCCTGGAGAGCGGGAGGGGGAGCCGGGGAGCTGTTTTTT. It specifies CAWRAGGGAGELFF. The V call is TRBV30, the J call TRBJ2-2, with TRBD2 identical over 10 bases. After removal of 3 bases from V and 6 bases from J, the junction contained 4 bases not matched to a gene. The CDR3 is 14 amino acids. Germline lookup yields CDR1 GTSNPN and CDR2 SVGIG (reference sequence).

Details on this clonotype: This may be a read error, as it is one base from a much larger clone. The V call is TRBV5-5, the J call TRBJ1-4, with D possibly being TRBD1 (6 bases). In germline, CDR1 is SGHKS, CDR2 YYEKEE (reference sequence). Trimming shortened V by 1 base and J by 0 bases, and 10 bases separated the two germline ends. CDR3 size: 16 residues. CDR3 DNA: TGTGCCAGCAGCTTGTGGACAGACGCAACTAATGAAAAACTGTTTTTT. Its protein is CASSLWTDATNEKLFF.

This clonotype was detected many times. This chain uses TRBV7-9 with TRBJ2-2; 7 bases align to TRBD1. This CDR3 region has 16 residues. With 1 base clipped from V and 1 base from J, the junction kept 3 bases outside the gene matches. Germline CDR1 SEHNR, CDR2 FQNEAQ (reference sequence). For the CDR3, the DNA is TGTGCCAGCAGCTTAGGCAGGACAGGGAACACCGGGGAGCTGTTTTTT. Its protein is CASSLGRTGNTGELFF.

The J gene is TRBJ1-1, the V gene TRBV25-1; 8 bases are a match to TRBD1. The CDR3 has 13 residues. The V and J ends lost 9 bases and 7 bases, in that order; junction bases with no gene match: 10. Germline values: CDR1 MGHDK, CDR2 SYGVNS. CDR3: CASLDRDGNEAFF. The CDR3 region has the DNA TGTGCCAGTTTGGACAGGGACGGAAATGAAGCTTTCTTT.

There are many counts of this clonotype. The chain has TRBV11-3 and TRBJ1-6; possible D gene TRBD1, 5 bases. The length of the CDR3 is 17 residues. V was shortened by 5 bases and J by 0 bases, with 14 bases between the two germline ends. From germline, CDR1 is SGHNT and CDR2 YENEEA. The chain's CDR3 is CASSKAGQSSYNSPLHF. CDR3 DNA: TGTGCCAGCAGCAAAGCGGGGCAGAGCTCCTATAATTCACCCCTCCACTTT. The full variable domain, in which reference TRBV11-3 and TRBJ1-6 provide the parts outside the CDR3, is EAGVVQSPRYKIIEKKQPVAFWCNPISGHNTLYWYLQNLGQGPELLIRYENEEAVDDSQLPKDRFSAERLKGVDSTLKIQPAELGDSAVYLCASSKAGQSSYNSPLHFGNGTRLTVT.

This clonotype was observed a handful of times. This chain connects TRBV11-2 to TRBJ2-7; 8 bases are shared with TRBD2. Germline V gene data show CDR1 as SGHAT and CDR2 as FQNNGV. This CDR3 is 13 amino acids long. V trimming: 1 base; J trimming: 6 bases; junction bases outside the gene matches: 2. DNA of the CDR3: TGTGCCAGCAGCTTAGGACTAGCGCGCGAGCAGTACTTC. Protein product: CASSLGLAREQYF. Full variable domain (rest looked up from reference TRBV11-2 and TRBJ2-7): EAGVAQSPRYKIIEKRQSVAFWCNPISGHATLYWYQQILGQGPKLLIQFQNNGVVDDSQLPKDRFSAERLKGVDSTLKIQPAKLEDSAVYLCASSLGLAREQYFGPGTRLTVT.

The V gene is TRBV3-1, the J gene TRBJ2-6; possibly TRBD1 or TRBD2 for D (5 bases each). V was shortened by 3 bases and J by 0 bases, with 12 bases between the two germline ends. CDR3 length equals 17 residues. Germline V CDR1 and CDR2: LGHDT, YNNKEL (reference sequence). DNA of the CDR3: TGTGCCAGCAGCCACTGGGACCCCTACTCTGGGGCCAACGTCCTGACTTTC. Protein sequence: CASSHWDPYSGANVLTF.